The clone carrying this T cell receptor (beta chain) was recorded only once. Amplification of TCR alpha and beta CDR3 regions from RNA used iRepertoire nested multiplex PCR. TCRdb passed the multiplex PCR reads through MiXCR, listing each CDR3 protein once. The sample lists about 380,000 distinct CDR3 sequences, 41% occurring once. These data originate in a study of glioma-infiltrating T cells. V was clipped by 5 bases and J by 1 base, with 14 bases between them. There are 15 residues in the CDR3. The germline V gene encodes CDR1 SGHTA and CDR2 FQGNSA. The sequencing input was glioma tissue, nonneoplastic brain tissue, or PBMCs (not recorded which). The sequence was obtained from a human donor with low-grade glioma or glioblastoma, undergoing nonglioma brain surgery, or in good health (not recorded which). This rearrangement joins TRBV7-2 to TRBJ1-1; no clear D. The CDR3 spells CASSQRRVGNTEAFF. In nucleotides, the CDR3 is TGTGCCAGCAGCCAACGGCGGGTCGGGAACACTGAAGCTTTCTTT.